This record looks at one T cell receptor (beta chain) sequence and its context. Its recognized antigen is unknown. Base-call qualities are not available, and no considerably larger clone is one nucleotide away. Amplification of TCR beta CDR3 regions was carried out from RNA transcripts. For the first round of RT-PCR on the TCR CDR3, the HTBI primer set was used together with the Qiagen OneStep RT-PCR kit. Libraries were constructed in a second round of multiplex PCR, after which size selection and purification were performed. Paired-end sequencing of the libraries was performed with 100 bp reads on an Illumina HiSeq2000. The paper's data handling went like this. SOAPnuke was used to process the raw data, removing reads that contained adapters or uncalled bases, had a mean Phred below 15, or lacked an exact match to the constant primer or identifier. High-quality paired reads were merged with COPE v1.2.5, and unique nucleotide sequences were defined as clonotypes. Clonotypes were aligned to IMGT TRBV, TRBD and TRBJ reference segments using MiTCR v1.1. The analysis included only V-J combinations with a frequency above 0.0001, which together covered 99% to 99.2% of the repertoires. A TCS score was defined as the ratio of F50 (clonal expansion) to E x V (chaos), with BLOSUM62-based TCRdist applied between CDR3 peptides within each V-J. Welch's t-statistics and random forest reduced 500 to 550 V-J features to roughly 13, which were used in a naive Bayes classifier (R e1071). TCRdb trimmed public reads at Q25 via fastp, called clones via MiXCR and kept in-frame beta chains. Merged by CDR3 protein, the rows form single entries marked with the most common genes and DNA. TCRdb, rather than the study authors, made the V and J calls. Here the sample has some 580,000 distinct CDR3 sequences; 16% occur a single time. The ten largest clones add up to around 3.5% of the sample.

The source of the sample is a study of T cells in Graves' hyperthyroidism and ophthalmopathy (dated by TCRdb to between 2017 and 2020). At the level of the whole study: Peripheral blood was sampled at the time of initial diagnosis, prior to any treatment. Following sampling, methimazole starting at 30 mg daily was given to hyperthyroidism patients, and high-dose intravenous methylprednisolone was given to ophthalmopathy patients. Thyroid tissue and blood T-cell repertoires from roughly 6 Graves' hyperthyroidism patients were also compared in the study. The 100 discovery patients were randomly split 7:3 into training and test sets. A discovery cohort of fewer than 110 patients, roughly 45 with Graves' ophthalmopathy and approximately 57 with stable Graves' hyperthyroidism, was used to find distinguishing TCR V-J signatures. Prospective prediction of ophthalmopathy was tested in an independent validation cohort of fewer than 20 hyperthyroidism patients and around 16 patients who later progressed to ophthalmopathy. TCR Vbeta CDR3 sequencing of roughly 140 peripheral blood samples (roughly 43 ophthalmopathy, 75 to 85 hyperthyroidism and approximately 17 progressor patients) is reported in the paper. The paper as a whole reports these results and caveats: Sample size was not statistically predetermined, and investigators were not blinded to group allocation. In validation, the model predicted progression to ophthalmopathy a median of 6.5 months before onset, with over 60% sensitivity and roughly 73% specificity. Most expanded thyroid clonotypes (frequency above 0.001) were also detected in blood, a finding suggesting that blood repertoires may reflect thyroid immune responses. Ophthalmopathy was separated from stable hyperthyroidism by a 13 V-J signature model, with over 85% sensitivity and about 81% specificity obtained in cross-validation and 80%/75% obtained in testing.

In the ophthalmopathy patients, disease was moderately to severely active, with a Clinical Activity Score of 3 or more, a NOSPECS grade of 4 or more, and a duration of less than 3 months. Exclusion was applied to patients with uncontrolled infections, other autoimmune diseases, pregnancy or lactation. Diagnoses were established on the basis of clinical symptoms, serum thyroxine and TRAb, thyroid ultrasound, and orbital computed tomography. PBMCs were separated from 10 ml of fresh peripheral blood using Ficoll-Paque density gradient centrifugation. Total RNA was extracted with Trizol reagent, and quality was checked on an Agilent 2100 Bioanalyzer. From a lookup of the germline V gene, CDR1 and CDR2 are SQVTM and ANQGSEA. Inclusive of the bounding cysteine and phenylalanine, the CDR3 is 12 residues long. Only the CDR3 portion is preserved as DNA: 36 bases, with reading frame beginning at the first base. Unmatched junction bases come to 8, with V trimmed by 7 bases and J by 7 bases.

The sequence joins TRBV29-1 to TRBJ2-7, with TRBD2 matching 9 junction bases. The sample taken for sequencing was blood. The TCR sequence derives from a woman between 35 and 50 years old with Graves' ophthalmopathy. The CDR3 protein sequence reads: CSAALAGQEQYF. The DNA is TGCAGCGCCGCCCTAGCGGGACAAGAGCAGTACTTC.